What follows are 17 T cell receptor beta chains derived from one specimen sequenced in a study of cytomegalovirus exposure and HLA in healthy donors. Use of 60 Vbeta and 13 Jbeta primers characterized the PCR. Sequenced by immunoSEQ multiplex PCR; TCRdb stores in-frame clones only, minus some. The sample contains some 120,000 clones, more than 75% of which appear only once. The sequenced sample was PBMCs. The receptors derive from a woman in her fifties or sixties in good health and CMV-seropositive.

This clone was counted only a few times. The DNA for the CDR3 is TGTGCCAGCAGCGACCTTGACGGGGGACGCTCCTATAATTCACCCCTCCACTTT. It specifies CASSDLDGGRSYNSPLHF. The chain couples TRBV7-9 to TRBJ1-6, with a tentative D call TRBD1 (5 bases). The germline V gene has CDR1 SEHNR and CDR2 FQNEAQ (reference sequence). Trimming pared 5 bases from V and 0 bases from J, leaving 17 bases between. There are 18 residues in the CDR3.

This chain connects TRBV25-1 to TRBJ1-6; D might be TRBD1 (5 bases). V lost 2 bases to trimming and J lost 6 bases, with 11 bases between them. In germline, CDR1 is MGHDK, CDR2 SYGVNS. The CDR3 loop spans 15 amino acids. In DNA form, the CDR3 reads TGTGCCAGCAGTGAAGGGGGAGGAAGTAATTCACCCCTCCACTTT. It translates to CASSEGGGSNSPLHF.

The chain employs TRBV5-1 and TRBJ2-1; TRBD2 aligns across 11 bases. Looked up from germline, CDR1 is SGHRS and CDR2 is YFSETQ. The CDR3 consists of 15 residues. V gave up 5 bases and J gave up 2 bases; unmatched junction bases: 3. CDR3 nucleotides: TGCGCCAGCAGGATAGCGGGGGGGCCCTACAATGAGCAGTTCTTC. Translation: CASRIAGGPYNEQFF.

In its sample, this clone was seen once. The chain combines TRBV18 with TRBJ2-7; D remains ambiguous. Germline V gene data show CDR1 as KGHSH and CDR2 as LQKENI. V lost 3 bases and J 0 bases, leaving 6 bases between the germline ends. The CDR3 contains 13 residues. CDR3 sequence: CASSPADSYEQYF. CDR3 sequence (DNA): TGTGCCAGCTCACCGGCTGACTCCTACGAGCAGTACTTC.

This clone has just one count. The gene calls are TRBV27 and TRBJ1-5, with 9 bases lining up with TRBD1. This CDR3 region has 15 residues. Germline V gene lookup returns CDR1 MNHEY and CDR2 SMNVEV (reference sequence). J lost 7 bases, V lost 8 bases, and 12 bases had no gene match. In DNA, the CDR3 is TGTGCCAGCTCGACTCGAAGGACAGGGGAGCAGCCCCAGCATTTT. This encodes CASSTRRTGEQPQHF.

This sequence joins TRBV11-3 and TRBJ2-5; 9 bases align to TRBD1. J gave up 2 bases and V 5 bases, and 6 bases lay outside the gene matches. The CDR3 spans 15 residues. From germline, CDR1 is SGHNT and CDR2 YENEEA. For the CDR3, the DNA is TGTGCCAGCAGCCCGGGACAGGGAGAGCAAGAGACCCAGTACTTC. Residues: CASSPGQGEQETQYF.

Here the CDR3 DNA reads TGTGCCAGCAGTCGGACAGTTTTTAATGAAAAACTGTTTTTT. Its protein product is CASSRTVFNEKLFF. The rearrangement links TRBV28 to TRBJ1-4, with TRBD1 as a possible D gene (6 bases). CDR1 and CDR2 from the germline V gene are MDHEN and SYDVKM. The CDR3 is 14 amino acids. The V end lost 5 bases, the J end lost 4 bases, and 11 bases lay between the germline ends.

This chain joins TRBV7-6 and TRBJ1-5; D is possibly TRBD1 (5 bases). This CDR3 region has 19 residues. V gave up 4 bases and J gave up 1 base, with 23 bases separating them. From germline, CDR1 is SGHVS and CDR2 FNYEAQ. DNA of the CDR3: TGTGCCAGCAGCTCAGTACCGCCAATATTAGGACAAAGCAATCAGCCCCAGCATTTT. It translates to CASSSVPPILGQSNQPQHF.

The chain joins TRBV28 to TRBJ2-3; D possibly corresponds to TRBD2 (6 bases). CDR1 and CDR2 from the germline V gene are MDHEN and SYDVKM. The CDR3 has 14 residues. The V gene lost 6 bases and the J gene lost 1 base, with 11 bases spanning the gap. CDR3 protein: CASRSGQGTDTQYF. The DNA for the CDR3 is TGTGCCAGCAGGAGCGGGCAGGGCACAGATACGCAGTATTTT.

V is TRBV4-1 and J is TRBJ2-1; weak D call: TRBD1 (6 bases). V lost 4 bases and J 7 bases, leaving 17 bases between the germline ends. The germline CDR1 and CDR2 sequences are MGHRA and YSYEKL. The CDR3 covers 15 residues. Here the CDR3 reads CASSPGTTRGNEQFF. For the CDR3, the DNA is TGCGCCAGCAGCCCCGGGACAACCCGAGGGAATGAGCAGTTCTTC.

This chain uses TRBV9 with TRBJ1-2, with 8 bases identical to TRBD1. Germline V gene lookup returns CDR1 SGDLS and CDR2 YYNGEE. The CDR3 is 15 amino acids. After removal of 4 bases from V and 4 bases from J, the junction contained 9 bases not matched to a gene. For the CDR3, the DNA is TGTGCCAGCAGCCTTAGGACAGGGACTATCTATGGCTACACCTTC. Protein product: CASSLRTGTIYGYTF.

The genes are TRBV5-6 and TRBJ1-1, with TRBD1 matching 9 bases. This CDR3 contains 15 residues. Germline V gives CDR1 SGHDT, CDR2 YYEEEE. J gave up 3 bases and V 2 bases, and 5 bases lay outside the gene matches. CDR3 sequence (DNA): TGTGCCAGCAGCTTCTACCGGGACAGGGACACTGAAGCTTTCTTT. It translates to CASSFYRDRDTEAFF.

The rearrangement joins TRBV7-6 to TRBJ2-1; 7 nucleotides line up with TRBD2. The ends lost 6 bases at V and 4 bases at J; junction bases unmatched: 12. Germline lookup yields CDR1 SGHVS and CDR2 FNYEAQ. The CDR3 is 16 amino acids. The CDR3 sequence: CASSPRSGGGYNEQFF. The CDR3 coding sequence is TGTGCCAGCAGTCCACGGTCTGGCGGGGGTTACAATGAGCAGTTCTTC.

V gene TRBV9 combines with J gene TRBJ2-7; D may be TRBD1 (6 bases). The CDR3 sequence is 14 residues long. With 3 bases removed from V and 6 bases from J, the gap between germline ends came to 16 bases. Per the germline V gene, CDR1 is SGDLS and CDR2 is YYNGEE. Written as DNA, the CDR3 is TGTGCCAGCAGCGGGGGGAACAGGGAATCCGAGCAGTACTTC. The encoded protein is CASSGGNRESEQYF.

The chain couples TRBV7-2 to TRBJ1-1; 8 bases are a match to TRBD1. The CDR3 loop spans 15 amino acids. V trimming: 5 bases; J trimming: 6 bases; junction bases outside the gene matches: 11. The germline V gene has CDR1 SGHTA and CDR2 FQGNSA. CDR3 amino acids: CASSPRQGPGSEAFF. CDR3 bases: TGTGCCAGCAGCCCGCGACAGGGGCCGGGGTCTGAAGCTTTCTTT. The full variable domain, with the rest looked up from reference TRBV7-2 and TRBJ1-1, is GAGVSQSPSNKVTEKGKDVELRCDPISGHTALYWYRQSLGQGLEFLIYFQGNSAPDKSGLPSDRFSAERTGGSVSTLTIQRTQQEDSAVYLCASSPRQGPGSEAFFGQGTRLTVV.

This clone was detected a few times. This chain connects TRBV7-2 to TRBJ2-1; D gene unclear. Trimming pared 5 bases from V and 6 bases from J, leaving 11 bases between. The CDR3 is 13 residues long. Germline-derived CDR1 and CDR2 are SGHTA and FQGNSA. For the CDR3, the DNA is TGTGCCAGCAGCCCCCCCCTATCCAATGAGCAGTTCTTC. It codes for CASSPPLSNEQFF.

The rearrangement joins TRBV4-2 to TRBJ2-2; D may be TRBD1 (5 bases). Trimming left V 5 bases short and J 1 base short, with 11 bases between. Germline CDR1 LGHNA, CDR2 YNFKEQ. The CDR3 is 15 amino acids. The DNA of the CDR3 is TGTGCCAGCAGCTTGGTAGGGGTGAACACCGGGGAGCTGTTTTTT. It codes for CASSLVGVNTGELFF.